This TCR beta chain originates from a study of blood T cell repertoires in COVID-19. Across the whole study: The origin of the acute and convalescent COVID-19 samples was the United States, Italy and Spain. PBMCs, B-cell-depleted T cells, or T cells provided the cDNA or gDNA that made up the material.

As handled by the study authors: Reference gene primer amplification in the assay estimated nucleated cell counts. Measured with immunoSEQ multiplex PCR; TCRdb has only the in-frame clones, and not every one. That table furnishes V, J and clone size, whereas the DNA furnished D and trimming. The profile shows about 130,000 clones, about 86% of them singletons. Trimming removed 3 bases from V and 4 bases from J, with 8 bases in between. Germline CDR1 is LNHDA and CDR2 is SQIVND (reference sequence). The CDR3 runs to 13 residues. The clonotype originates from a woman aged 55 to 70 with active or convalescent COVID-19. The gene calls are TRBV19 and TRBJ2-3, with a tentative D call TRBD2 (6 bases). Sequencing input: peripheral blood. CDR3: CASSMERADTQYF. CDR3 nucleotide sequence: TGTGCCAGTAGTATGGAGCGGGCAGATACGCAGTATTTT.